A selection of T cell receptor beta chains follows, all from one sample in a study of shared clonotypes between healthy human individuals. Measured with immunoSEQ multiplex PCR; TCRdb has only the in-frame clones, and not every one. The profile shows 550,000 to 850,000 clones, roughly 72% of them singletons. The sample was memory CD4+ T cells sorted from blood. These receptor sequences come from a woman in her twenties or thirties in good health. Each CDR3 is given with its conserved first and last residue. Each record gives: clone size, V gene, J gene, D gene, CDR3 DNA, CDR3 protein. The D gene is left open where the match is weak. Clone size is stated in some rows and not others, as once, few, many or a class when expanded.

>.|TRBV28|TRBJ2-7|.
TGTGCCAGCAGTTTGGGAAGCGTAGGCGAGCAGTACTTC
CASSLGSVGEQYF
>.|TRBV4-1|TRBJ2-2|TRBD2
TGCGCCAGCAGGGGCGGGAGCGTCGCCGGGGAGCTGTTTTTT
CASRGGSVAGELFF
>.|TRBV7-2|TRBJ2-7|TRBD2
TGTGCCAGCAGCTTAGGGCTAGCGGGAGGGGGCTACGAGCAGTACTTC
CASSLGLAGGGYEQYF
>.|TRBV5-1|TRBJ2-5|TRBD2
TGCGCCAGCAGCCACCCGACTAGCGGACCGCGGGAGACCCAGTACTTC
CASSHPTSGPRETQYF
>.|TRBV28|TRBJ1-3|.
TGTGCCAGCGGAATCGGACGCTCTGGAAACACCATATATTTT
CASGIGRSGNTIYF
>few|TRBV21-1|TRBJ2-1|.
TGTGCCAGCAGCAGATTGATGGGACGGCCCAAAGGGGAGCAGTTCTTC
CASSRLMGRPKGEQFF
>.|TRBV2|TRBJ2-6|TRBD1
TGTGCCAGCAGCCGACAGGGCAGCGGCCTCTCTGGGGCCAACGTCCTGACTTTC
CASSRQGSGLSGANVLTF
>.|TRBV29-1|TRBJ1-2|TRBD1
TGCAGCGCCTCGGACAGGGTTGATGGCTACACCTTC
CSASDRVDGYTF
>.|TRBV19|TRBJ2-1|.
TGTGCCAGTAGGAGGACTAACCCCGGGGCTGAGCAGTTCTTC
CASRRTNPGAEQFF
>.|TRBV7-2|TRBJ2-2|TRBD2
TGTGCCAGCAGCTTTTGGACTAGCGGCACCGGGGAGCTGTTTTTT
CASSFWTSGTGELFF
>few|TRBV6-5|TRBJ1-1|.
TGTGCCAGCAGTTCCCTGTGGGGCGCTGAAGCTTTCTTT
CASSSLWGAEAFF
>.|TRBV28|TRBJ2-7|.
TGTGCCAGCTCTTCCCCCACCGAGCAGTACTTC
CASSSPTEQYF
>.|TRBV28|TRBJ1-2|TRBD1
TGTGCCAGCAGTTTGACTACAGGGGGGCGTTATGGCTACACCTTC
CASSLTTGGRYGYTF
>.|TRBV5-4|TRBJ2-1|.
TGTGCCAGCAGCCCCGGAGGCTCCTACAATGAGCAGTTCTTC
CASSPGGSYNEQFF
>.|TRBV11-2|TRBJ2-3|TRBD2
TGTGCCAGCAGCCGCGGGAGCACCACAGATACGCAGTATTTT
CASSRGSTTDTQYF
>.|TRBV19|TRBJ2-1|.
TGTGCCAGTAGCAACAGCCCTAGACTCGCGGAGGAGCAGTTCTTC
CASSNSPRLAEEQFF
>.|TRBV4-1|TRBJ2-7|TRBD2
TGCGCCAGCAGCCTTACTAGCGGGAGCTACGAGCAGTACTTC
CASSLTSGSYEQYF
>.|TRBV29-1|TRBJ2-1|.
TGCAGCGTTGAAATTAGCGGTAGGAACAATGAGCAGTTCTTC
CSVEISGRNNEQFF
>.|TRBV7-9|TRBJ2-3|.
TGTGCCAGCACCATTAGCGGACTTAGCACAGATACGCAGTATTTT
CASTISGLSTDTQYF
>.|TRBV28|TRBJ2-7|.
TGTGCCAGCAGGTCCTCAAATGAGGGGGCCTACGAGCAGTACTTC
CASRSSNEGAYEQYF
>few|TRBV5-6|TRBJ1-1|.
TGTGCCAGCAGCTTGACGGGGGGGCGCATGGCTGAAGCTTTCTTT
CASSLTGGRMAEAFF
>.|TRBV19|TRBJ1-5|.
TGTGCCAGTAGTTTCAAGGCCAGATATCAGCCCCAGCATTTT
CASSFKARYQPQHF
>few|TRBV21-1|TRBJ1-4|.
TGTGCCAGCAGCAAGATGGGTCCTAATGAAAAACTGTTTTTT
CASSKMGPNEKLFF
>.|TRBV9|TRBJ2-2|.
TGTGCCAGCAGCGCCGCCGGGACGCTGAACACCGGGGAGCTGTTTTTT
CASSAAGTLNTGELFF
>.|TRBV6-5|TRBJ2-5|.
TGTGCCAGCAGTTACACCGACAGACACCAAGAGACCCAGTACTTC
CASSYTDRHQETQYF
>.|TRBV14|TRBJ2-7|TRBD1
TGTGCCAGCAGCCCCGGGACAGGTTCCTACGAGCAGTACTTC
CASSPGTGSYEQYF
>once|TRBV6-1|TRBJ2-7|.
TGTGCCAGCAGTGACCCCCAGGGGCTCCACGAGCAGTACTTC
CASSDPQGLHEQYF
>few|TRBV27|TRBJ2-1|.
TGTGCCAGCACTAATAGGGGGACTATCTACAATGAGCAGTTCTTC
CASTNRGTIYNEQFF
>.|TRBV6-7|TRBJ2-4|TRBD2
TGTGCCAGCAGCCGACCGGGACTAGTTTTGGGGTACTTC
CASSRPGLVLGYF
>.|TRBV28|TRBJ2-5|TRBD2
TGTGCCAGCAGTTCCCCTGGGACTAGCGGGACCACCCGTGAGACCCAGTACTTC
CASSSPGTSGTTRETQYF
>once|TRBV6-1|TRBJ2-7|.
TGTGCCAGCATTCCTTATGGACATCCATCCCCCGAGCAGTACTTC
CASIPYGHPSPEQYF
>.|TRBV20-1|TRBJ2-1|.
TGCAGCCCCTCCTACAATGAGCAGTTCTTC
CSPSYNEQFF
>.|TRBV9|TRBJ1-1|.
TGTGCCAGCAGGAGACAGGAGGAGAACACTGAAGCTTTCTTT
CASRRQEENTEAFF
>many|TRBV5-1|TRBJ1-1|TRBD1
TGCGCCAGCAGCTTGGGAACAGGGGGCCTCGAAGCTTTCTTT
CASSLGTGGLEAFF
>.|TRBV28|TRBJ1-2|.
TGTGCCAGCAGCCAAACCCACACAGGGCGCGGCTACACCTTC
CASSQTHTGRGYTF
>.|TRBV14|TRBJ2-1|.
TGTGCCAGCAGCTTACAGGGCAATGAGCAGTTCTTC
CASSLQGNEQFF
>.|TRBV5-4|TRBJ2-1|TRBD2
TGTGCCAGCAGCTCGAGCGGGAGGCCATCTAGGGAGCAGTTCTTC
CASSSSGRPSREQFF
>.|TRBV28|TRBJ2-5|.
TGTGCCAGCAGGCTAGATAGGGAGACCCAGTACTTC
CASRLDRETQYF
>.|TRBV11-3|TRBJ2-2|TRBD2
TGTGCCAGCAGCGCTCGTCCATTACTAGCGGGAGCGGACGGGGAGCTGTTTTTT
CASSARPLLAGADGELFF
>.|TRBV11-2|TRBJ2-2|TRBD2
TGTGCCAGCAGCTTAGTGGTAGCGGGCACCGGGGAGCTGTTTTTT
CASSLVVAGTGELFF
>.|TRBV2|TRBJ2-2|.
TGTGCCAGCAGACTCGTCAGCACCGGGGAGCTGTTTTTT
CASRLVSTGELFF
>.|TRBV19|TRBJ1-5|.
TGTGCCAGTAGTATTAGGTCAGTGGTGGGCAATCAGCCCCAGCATTTT
CASSIRSVVGNQPQHF
>.|TRBV5-1|TRBJ1-2|.
TGCGCCAGCAGCGTGGACATAGCCTATGGCTACACCTTC
CASSVDIAYGYTF
>few|TRBV5-6|TRBJ2-7|.
TGTGCCAGCAGCCGGGGAGGCAGCCTCCCCCACGAGCAGTACTTC
CASSRGGSLPHEQYF